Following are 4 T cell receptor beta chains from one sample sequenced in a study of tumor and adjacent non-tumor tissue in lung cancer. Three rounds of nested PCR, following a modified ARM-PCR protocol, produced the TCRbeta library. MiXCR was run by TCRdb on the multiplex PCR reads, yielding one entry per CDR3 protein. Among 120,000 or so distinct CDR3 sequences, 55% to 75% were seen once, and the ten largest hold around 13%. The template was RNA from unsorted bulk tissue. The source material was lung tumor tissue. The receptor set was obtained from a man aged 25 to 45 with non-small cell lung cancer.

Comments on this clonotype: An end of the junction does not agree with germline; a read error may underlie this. For the CDR3, the DNA is TGTGCCACCAGCCAGCGGACAGGTGGTGGCACAGATACGCAGTATTTT. Translation: CATSQRTGGGTDTQYF. The chain carries TRBV5-6 and TRBJ2-3; 7 positions agree with TRBD1. CDR3 size: 16 residues. Looked up from germline, CDR1 is SGHDT and CDR2 is YYEEEE.

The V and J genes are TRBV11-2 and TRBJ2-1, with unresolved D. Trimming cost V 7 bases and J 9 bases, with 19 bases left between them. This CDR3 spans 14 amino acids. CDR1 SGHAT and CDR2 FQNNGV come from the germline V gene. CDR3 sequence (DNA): TGTGCCAGCACACTCCGTGATTGGGATATTGAGCAGTTCTTC. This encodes CASTLRDWDIEQFF.

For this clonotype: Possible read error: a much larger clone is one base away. The CDR3 reads CASSHEQGAPGYSF. CDR3 DNA: TGTGCCAGCAGCCACGAGCAGGGGGCGCCTGGCTACTCCTTC. The chain has TRBV4-2 and TRBJ1-2; 8 nucleotides match TRBD1. The germline V gene encodes CDR1 LGHNA and CDR2 YNFKEQ. The CDR3 has 14 residues.

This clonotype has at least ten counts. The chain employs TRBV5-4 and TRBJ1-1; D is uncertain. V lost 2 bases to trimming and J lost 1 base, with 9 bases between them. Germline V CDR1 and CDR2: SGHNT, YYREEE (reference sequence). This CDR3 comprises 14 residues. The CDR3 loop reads CASSFGSTNTEAFF. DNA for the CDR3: TGTGCCAGCAGCTTCGGGTCAACGAACACTGAAGCTTTCTTT.